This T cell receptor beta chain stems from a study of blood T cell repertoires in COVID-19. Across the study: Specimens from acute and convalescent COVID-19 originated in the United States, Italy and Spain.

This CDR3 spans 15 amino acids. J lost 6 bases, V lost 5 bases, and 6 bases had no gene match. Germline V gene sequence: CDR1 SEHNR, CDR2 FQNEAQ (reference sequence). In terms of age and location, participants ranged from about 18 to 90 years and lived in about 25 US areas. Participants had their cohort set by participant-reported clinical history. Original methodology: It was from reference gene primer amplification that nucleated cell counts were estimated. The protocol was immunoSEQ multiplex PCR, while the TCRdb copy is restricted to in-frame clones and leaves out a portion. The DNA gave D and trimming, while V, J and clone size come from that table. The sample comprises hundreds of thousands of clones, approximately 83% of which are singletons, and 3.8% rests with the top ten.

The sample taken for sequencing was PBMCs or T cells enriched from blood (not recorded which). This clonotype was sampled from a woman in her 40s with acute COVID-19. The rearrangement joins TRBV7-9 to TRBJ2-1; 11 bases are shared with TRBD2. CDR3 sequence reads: CASSRVTSGSNEQFF. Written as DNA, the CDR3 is TGTGCCAGCAGCCGAGTCACTAGCGGGAGCAATGAGCAGTTCTTC. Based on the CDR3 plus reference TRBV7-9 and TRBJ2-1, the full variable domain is DTGVSQNPRHKITKRGQNVTFRCDPISEHNRLYWYRQTLGQGPEFLTYFQNEAQLEKSRLLSDRFSAERPKGSFSTLEIQRTEQGDSAMYLCASSRVTSGSNEQFFGPGTRLTVL.